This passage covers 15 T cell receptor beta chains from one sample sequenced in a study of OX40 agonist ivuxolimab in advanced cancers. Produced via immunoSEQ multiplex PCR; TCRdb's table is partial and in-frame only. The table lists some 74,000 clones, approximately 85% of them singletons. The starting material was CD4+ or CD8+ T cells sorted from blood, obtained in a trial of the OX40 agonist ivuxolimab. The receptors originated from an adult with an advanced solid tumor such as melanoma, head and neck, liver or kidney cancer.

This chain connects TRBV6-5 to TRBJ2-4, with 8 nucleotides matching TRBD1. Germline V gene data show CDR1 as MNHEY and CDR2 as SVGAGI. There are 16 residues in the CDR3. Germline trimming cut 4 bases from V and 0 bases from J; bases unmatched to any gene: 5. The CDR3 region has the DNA TGTGCCAGCAGTTCCGGGACAGGTGTAGCCAAAAACATTCAGTACTTC. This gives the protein CASSSGTGVAKNIQYF.

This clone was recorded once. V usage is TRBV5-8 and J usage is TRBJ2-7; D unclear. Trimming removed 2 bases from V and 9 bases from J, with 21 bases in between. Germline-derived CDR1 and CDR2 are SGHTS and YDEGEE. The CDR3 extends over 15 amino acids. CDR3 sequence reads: CASSFSYGPTLGQYF. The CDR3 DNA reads TGTGCCAGCAGCTTCTCGTATGGCCCAACTTTGGGGCAGTACTTC.

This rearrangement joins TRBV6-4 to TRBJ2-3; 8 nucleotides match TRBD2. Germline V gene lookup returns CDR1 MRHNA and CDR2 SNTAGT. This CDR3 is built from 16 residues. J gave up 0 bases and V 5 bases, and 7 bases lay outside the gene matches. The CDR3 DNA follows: TGTGCCAGCAGTCTAGGAGCGGGGGTGAGCACAGATACGCAGTATTTT. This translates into CASSLGAGVSTDTQYF.

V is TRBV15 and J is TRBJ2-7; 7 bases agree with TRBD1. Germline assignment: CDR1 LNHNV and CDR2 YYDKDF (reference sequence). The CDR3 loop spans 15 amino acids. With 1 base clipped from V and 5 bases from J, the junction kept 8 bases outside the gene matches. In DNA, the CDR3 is TGTGCCACCAGCAGAGCCGCCCGGGACAGCCACGAGCAGTACTTC. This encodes CATSRAARDSHEQYF.

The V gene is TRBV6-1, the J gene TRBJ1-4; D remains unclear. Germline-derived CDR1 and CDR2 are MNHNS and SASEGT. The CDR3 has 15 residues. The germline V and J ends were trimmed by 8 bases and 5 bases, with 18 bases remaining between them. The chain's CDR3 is CASLAPAGQNEKLFF. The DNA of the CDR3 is TGTGCCAGCCTTGCCCCGGCAGGCCAGAATGAAAAACTGTTTTTT.

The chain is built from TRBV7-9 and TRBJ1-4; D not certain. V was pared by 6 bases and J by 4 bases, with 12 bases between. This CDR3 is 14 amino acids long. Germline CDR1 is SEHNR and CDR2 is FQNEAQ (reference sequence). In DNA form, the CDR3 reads TGTGCCAGCAGTTCAGGCAGCCTTAATGAAAAACTGTTTTTT. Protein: CASSSGSLNEKLFF.

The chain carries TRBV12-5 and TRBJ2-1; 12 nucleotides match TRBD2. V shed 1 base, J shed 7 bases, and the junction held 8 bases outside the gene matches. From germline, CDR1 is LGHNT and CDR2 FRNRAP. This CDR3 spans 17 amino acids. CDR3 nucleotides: TGTGCTAGTGGTTTGGCTCTAGCGGGAGGGGCTAAGAATGAGCAGTTCTTC. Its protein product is CASGLALAGGAKNEQFF.

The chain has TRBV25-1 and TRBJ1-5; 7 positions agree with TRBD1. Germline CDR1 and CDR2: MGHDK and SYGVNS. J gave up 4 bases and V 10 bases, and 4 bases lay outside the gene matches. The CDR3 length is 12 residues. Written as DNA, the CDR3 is TGTGCCATGGACAGGTCGAATCAGCCCCAGCATTTT. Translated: CAMDRSNQPQHF.

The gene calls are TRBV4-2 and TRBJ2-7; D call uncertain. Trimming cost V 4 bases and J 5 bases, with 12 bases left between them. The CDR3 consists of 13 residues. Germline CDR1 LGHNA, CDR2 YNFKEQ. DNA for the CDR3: TGTGCCAGCAGCCCCGACTGGGGTCACGAGCAGTACTTC. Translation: CASSPDWGHEQYF.

The CDR3 sequence: CASSLAGGGQETQYF. DNA of the CDR3: TGTGCCAGCAGCTTAGCGGGCGGGGGGCAAGAGACCCAGTACTTC. This chain connects TRBV7-6 to TRBJ2-5, with 8 bases aligning to TRBD2. The CDR3 sequence is 15 residues long. Looked up from germline, CDR1 is SGHVS and CDR2 is FNYEAQ. Trimming removed 0 bases from V and 2 bases from J; junction bases left unmatched: 2.

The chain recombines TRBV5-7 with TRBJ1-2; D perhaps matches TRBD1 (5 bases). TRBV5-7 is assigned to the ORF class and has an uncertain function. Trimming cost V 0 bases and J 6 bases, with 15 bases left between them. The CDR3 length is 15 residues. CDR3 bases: TGTGCCAGCAGCTTGGAAAGGCGCCGGGACGATGGCTACACCTTC. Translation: CASSLERRRDDGYTF.

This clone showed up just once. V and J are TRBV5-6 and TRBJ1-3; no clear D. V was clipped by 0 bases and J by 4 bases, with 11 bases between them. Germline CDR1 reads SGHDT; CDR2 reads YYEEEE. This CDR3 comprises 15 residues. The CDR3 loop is CASSLDPGDGNTIYF. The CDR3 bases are TGTGCCAGCAGCTTGGATCCAGGCGACGGAAACACCATATATTTT. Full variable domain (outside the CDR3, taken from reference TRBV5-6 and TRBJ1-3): DAGVTQSPTHLIKTRGQQVTLRCSPKSGHDTVSWYQQALGQGPQFIFQYYEEEERQRGNFPDRFSGHQFPNYSSELNVNALLLGDSALYLCASSLDPGDGNTIYFGEGSWLTVV.

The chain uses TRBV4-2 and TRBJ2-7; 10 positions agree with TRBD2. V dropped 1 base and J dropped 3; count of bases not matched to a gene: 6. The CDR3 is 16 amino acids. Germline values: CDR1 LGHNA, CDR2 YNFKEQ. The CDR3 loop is CASSQGTGTSDYEQYF. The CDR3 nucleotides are TGTGCCAGCAGCCAAGGAACCGGGACTAGCGACTACGAGCAGTACTTC.

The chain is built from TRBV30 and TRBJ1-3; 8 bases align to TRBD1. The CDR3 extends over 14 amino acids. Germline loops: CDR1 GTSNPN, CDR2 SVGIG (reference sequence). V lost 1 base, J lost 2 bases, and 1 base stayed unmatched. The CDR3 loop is CAWSGTGTGNTIYF. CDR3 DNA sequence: TGTGCCTGGAGTGGGACAGGGACTGGAAACACCATATATTTT.

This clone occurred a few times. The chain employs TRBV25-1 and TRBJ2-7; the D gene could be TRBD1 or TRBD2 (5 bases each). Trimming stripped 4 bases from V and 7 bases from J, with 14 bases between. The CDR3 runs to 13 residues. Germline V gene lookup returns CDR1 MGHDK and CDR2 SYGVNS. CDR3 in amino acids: CASSGIRGREQYF. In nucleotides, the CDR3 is TGTGCCAGCAGTGGTATCCGGGGCAGAGAGCAGTACTTC.